A selection of T cell receptor beta chains follows, all from one sample in a study of blood T cell repertoires in COVID-19. TCRdb's copy holds only in-frame clones and misses some; the assay was immunoSEQ multiplex PCR. The sample lists 45,000 to 70,000 clones; approximately 90% were seen once. Source material: peripheral blood. Source of these receptors: a woman aged 55-69 years with active COVID-19. The CDR3 runs from the conserved cysteine through the conserved F or W. Fields, in order: J gene, clone size, V gene, CDR3 protein. The size field is filled for only some rows; it gives once, few, many or a size class.

j_gene: TRBJ1-1; abundance: once; v_gene: TRBV27; CDR3aa: CASSLRLGKTEAFF
j_gene: TRBJ1-2; abundance: NA; v_gene: TRBV4-2; CDR3aa: CASSQDETGNYGYTF
j_gene: TRBJ2-2; abundance: NA; v_gene: TRBV6-5; CDR3aa: CASSSQLSSGELFF
j_gene: TRBJ2-5; abundance: NA; v_gene: TRBV18; CDR3aa: CASSPGQIEETQYF
j_gene: TRBJ2-7; abundance: few; v_gene: TRBV9; CDR3aa: CASSEGQGTPYEQYF
j_gene: TRBJ2-7; abundance: NA; v_gene: TRBV6-4; CDR3aa: CASSAGPRAEQYF
j_gene: TRBJ2-5; abundance: NA; v_gene: TRBV4-1; CDR3aa: CASSQDAGEETQYF
j_gene: TRBJ2-2; abundance: NA; v_gene: TRBV30; CDR3aa: CAWNTGTVTGELFF
j_gene: TRBJ1-2; abundance: NA; v_gene: TRBV7-9; CDR3aa: CASSSNSYYGYTF
j_gene: TRBJ1-3; abundance: NA; v_gene: TRBV15; CDR3aa: CATSREEGWGNTIYF
j_gene: TRBJ2-4; abundance: NA; v_gene: TRBV18; CDR3aa: CASSRQGLRAKNIQYF
j_gene: TRBJ2-1; abundance: NA; v_gene: TRBV9; CDR3aa: CASSVVGDREDEQFF
j_gene: TRBJ1-2; abundance: NA; v_gene: TRBV12-5; CDR3aa: CASGVDTLNYGYTF
j_gene: TRBJ2-3; abundance: NA; v_gene: TRBV4-3; CDR3aa: CASSQEFLTDTQYF
j_gene: TRBJ2-2; abundance: NA; v_gene: TRBV5-5; CDR3aa: CASSLEGFRTATGELFF
j_gene: TRBJ1-5; abundance: few; v_gene: TRBV7-2; CDR3aa: CASSRAGGGINQPQHF
j_gene: TRBJ2-5; abundance: NA; v_gene: TRBV5-5; CDR3aa: CASSLATAQETQYF
j_gene: TRBJ2-3; abundance: NA; v_gene: TRBV5-1; CDR3aa: CASSPIESTDTQYF
j_gene: TRBJ1-2; abundance: NA; v_gene: TRBV6-5; CDR3aa: CASSYTPRGRVGYTF
j_gene: TRBJ2-1; abundance: NA; v_gene: TRBV5-1; CDR3aa: CASSLMTGSRRNEQFF
j_gene: TRBJ2-7; abundance: NA; v_gene: TRBV5-1; CDR3aa: CASSRPPGLFSYEQYF
j_gene: TRBJ2-7; abundance: NA; v_gene: TRBV29-1; CDR3aa: CSVEGDRGREQYF
j_gene: TRBJ1-1; abundance: NA; v_gene: TRBV9; CDR3aa: CASSSQVRGTEAFF
j_gene: TRBJ1-1; abundance: NA; v_gene: TRBV6-1; CDR3aa: CASSELPGERAFF
j_gene: TRBJ1-1; abundance: NA; v_gene: TRBV9; CDR3aa: CASSNTGLNTEAFF